What follows are 10 T cell receptor beta chains derived from one specimen sequenced in a study of beta chain features in type 1 diabetes. Of the isolated RNA, all was reverse transcribed, and so the sequenced material was expressed TCRB transcripts. This table comes from immunoSEQ multiplex PCR, and its TCRdb copy is limited to in-frame clones, with some not included. The data contain 300,000 to 450,000 clones, 20% of them singletons. Sample: naive CD4+ T cells from blood. These receptors came from a young woman in good health.

V usage is TRBV4-1 and J usage is TRBJ1-1, with D possibly being TRBD1 (5 bases). The V gene's germline CDR1 is MGHRA and CDR2 YSYEKL. Trimming stripped 4 bases from V and 2 bases from J, with 11 bases between. The CDR3 consists of 14 residues. The CDR3 loop reads CASSPGGENTEAFF. CDR3 DNA: TGCGCCAGCAGCCCGGGGGGGGAAAACACTGAAGCTTTCTTT.

In DNA form, the CDR3 reads TGTGCCAGCAGTGACCAGGTCTATGGCTACACCTTC. Translated, it gives CASSDQVYGYTF. The rearrangement uses TRBV6-1 and TRBJ1-2; D gene unclear. The CDR3 is 12 amino acids. Trimming pared 3 bases from V and 4 bases from J, leaving 6 bases between. CDR1 and CDR2 from the germline V gene are MNHNS and SASEGT.

The chain employs TRBV5-6 and TRBJ2-3; 7 positions agree with TRBD1. Germline CDR1 and CDR2: SGHDT and YYEEEE. Losses at the gene ends were 3 bases for V and 2 bases for J; bases not matched to a gene: 3. The CDR3 loop spans 14 amino acids. The CDR3: CASSWDSSTDTQYF. As DNA, the CDR3 is TGTGCCAGCAGCTGGGACAGCTCCACAGATACGCAGTATTTT.

The chain links TRBV30 to TRBJ2-1, with 11 bases that match TRBD2. Germline V gene data show CDR1 as GTSNPN and CDR2 as SVGIG (reference sequence). CDR3 length: 17 amino acids. V shed 3 bases and J 6 bases; nucleotides not matched to a gene: 13. The DNA for the CDR3 is TGTGCCTGGAGGACCCCCTATAGCGGGGGGGCCAGCAATGAGCAGTTCTTC. Amino acids: CAWRTPYSGGASNEQFF.

The gene calls are TRBV7-2 and TRBJ1-3; unclear D gene. V gave up 1 base and J gave up 1 base, with 5 bases separating them. Germline values: CDR1 SGHTA, CDR2 FQGNSA. The CDR3 totals 14 residues. DNA of the CDR3: TGTGCCAGCAGCTTAGGAGGGTCTGGAAACACCATATATTTT. Amino acid sequence: CASSLGGSGNTIYF.

This clone was counted a few times. The V and J genes are TRBV6-6 and TRBJ1-6; D is undetermined. This CDR3 contains 14 residues. Trimming stripped 7 bases from V and 0 bases from J, with 7 bases between. CDR1 is MNHNY, CDR2 SVGAGI, per germline (reference sequence). The DNA for the CDR3 is TGTGCCAGCATAGGGAGCTCCTATAATTCACCCCTCCACTTT. This codes for CASIGSSYNSPLHF.

This rearrangement joins TRBV30 to TRBJ2-1; 11 bases are shared with TRBD1. Looked up from germline, CDR1 is GTSNPN and CDR2 is SVGIG (reference sequence). The CDR3 covers 16 residues. The trim removed 2 bases at V and 3 bases at J, leaving 6 bases unmatched. CDR3 nucleotides: TGTGCCTGGAGTACAACCGGGACAGGGGGCTACAATGAGCAGTTCTTC. It encodes CAWSTTGTGGYNEQFF.

This clone came up a few times. The chain combines TRBV5-4 with TRBJ2-7; D is uncertain. Per the germline V gene, CDR1 is SGHNT and CDR2 is YYREEE (reference sequence). V lost 4 bases and J lost 2, with 10 bases in between. The CDR3 contains 13 residues. DNA of the CDR3: TGTGCCAGCAGCACCCCTCAGACCTACGAGCAGTACTTC. Translated: CASSTPQTYEQYF.

The chain employs TRBV18 and TRBJ1-5, with D unclear. Trimming removed 2 bases at V and 6 bases at J, with 8 bases between. The germline gives CDR1 KGHSH, CDR2 LQKENI. This CDR3 region has 13 residues. CDR3 nucleotides: TGTGCCAGCTCACCAGGCTTCACTCAGCCCCAGCATTTT. It specifies CASSPGFTQPQHF.

In its sample, this clone was seen a few times. J is TRBJ1-2 and V is TRBV4-3; the match to TRBD1 covers 7 bases. CDR3 length: 14 amino acids. The germline gives CDR1 LGHNA, CDR2 YSLEER. The V and J ends lost 5 bases and 4 bases, in that order; junction bases with no gene match: 7. CDR3 protein: CASSNRGSFYGYTF. CDR3 nucleotide sequence: TGCGCCAGCAGCAACAGGGGTAGCTTCTATGGCTACACCTTC.